The 20 T cell receptor beta chains below were found in one sample sequenced in a study of blood T cells in healthy people across ages. Combining a sample-barcoded 5' primer with a J-beta primer mix, a second PCR ran for roughly 7 to 12 cycles. TCRdb used MiXCR to reprocess the 5' RACE reads, holding one entry per CDR3 protein. The sample has 1.5 million to 2 million distinct CDR3 sequences, 35% to 50% seen once. The sample consisted of blood. The source is a human donor in good health.

This clonotype was detected only a few times. The CDR3 coding sequence is TGCGCCAGCAGCCAGACGGGACTCACTGAGTGGGGATCCTACAATGAGCAGTTCTTC. It specifies CASSQTGLTEWGSYNEQFF. The chain combines TRBV4-1 with TRBJ2-1; D is possibly TRBD2 (6 bases). The CDR3 length is 19 residues. The V end lost 3 bases, the J end lost 1 base, and 22 bases lay between the germline ends. The V gene's germline CDR1 is MGHRA and CDR2 YSYEKL.

The rearrangement links TRBV5-1 to TRBJ1-4; the D is unclear. The CDR3 loop spans 14 amino acids. Between the trimmed V and J ends, which lost 0 bases and 8 bases, there was a span of 11 bases. Germline V gene data show CDR1 as SGHRS and CDR2 as YFSETQ. CDR3 residues: CASSLGGVREKLFF. Here the CDR3 DNA reads TGCGCCAGCAGCTTGGGGGGAGTGCGCGAAAAACTGTTTTTT.

The V gene is TRBV15, the J gene TRBJ1-2; a weak D match, TRBD1 (5 bases). The CDR3 is 15 residues long. V lost 0 bases and J 2 bases, leaving 10 bases between the germline ends. CDR1 and CDR2 (germline): LNHNV, YYDKDF (reference sequence). The CDR3 here is CATSRDLGRNYGYTF. DNA for the CDR3: TGTGCCACCAGCAGAGATCTGGGGCGGAACTATGGCTACACCTTC. The variable domain in full, with the rest retrieved from reference TRBV15 and TRBJ1-2, is DAMVIQNPRYQVTQFGKPVTLSCSQTLNHNVMYWYQQKSSQAPKLLFHYYDKDFNNEADTPDNFQSRRPNTSFCFLDIRSPGLGDTAMYLCATSRDLGRNYGYTFGSGTRLTVV.

Concerning this clonotype itself: This may stem from a read error, because a much larger clone lies one nucleotide away. The V gene is TRBV6-1, the J gene TRBJ2-4; D call uncertain. V was cut by 6 bases and J by 13 bases, with 16 bases left in between. Germline CDR1 reads MNHNS; CDR2 reads SASEGT. This CDR3 has 12 amino acids. CDR3 in amino acids: CASREFDNEQYF. CDR3 DNA: TGTGCCAGCAGGGAGTTTGACAATGAGCAGTACTTC.

The chain links TRBV7-9 to TRBJ1-1; 9 bases fit TRBD1. The CDR3 loop spans 13 amino acids. J was trimmed by 8 bases and V by 4 bases; bases with no gene match: 5. Germline V gene sequence: CDR1 SEHNR, CDR2 FQNEAQ (reference sequence). CDR3 bases: TGTGCCAGCAGCTCGACAGGGACAGGGGAAGCTTTCTTT. Amino acid sequence: CASSSTGTGEAFF.

This clonotype has only a few counts. The chain couples TRBV20-1 to TRBJ1-1; 10 nucleotides line up with TRBD1. Germline lookup yields CDR1 DFQATT and CDR2 SNEGSKA (reference sequence). V lost 6 bases to trimming and J lost 6 bases; unmatched junction nucleotides: 13. This CDR3 is 15 amino acids long. The CDR3 DNA sequence: TGCAGTGCGTCCTACGCTGGGACAGGGGACGCTGAAGCTTTCTTT. Protein product: CSASYAGTGDAEAFF.

The V gene is TRBV7-2, the J gene TRBJ2-5; D is unclear. The V gene's germline CDR1 is SGHTA and CDR2 FQGNSA. V lost 0 bases to trimming and J lost 5 bases, with 10 bases between them. This CDR3 spans 14 amino acids. The chain's CDR3 is CASSLAYPWETQYF. In DNA, the CDR3 is TGTGCCAGCAGCTTAGCTTACCCTTGGGAGACCCAGTACTTC.

CDR3 coding DNA: TGTGCCAGCAGGGCTGGACAGGCGAACACTGAAGCTTTCTTT. The encoded protein is CASRAGQANTEAFF. V usage is TRBV6-4 and J usage is TRBJ1-1, with 7 bases that match TRBD1. This CDR3 has 14 residues. V lost 6 bases, J lost 1 base, and 5 bases stayed unmatched. Germline V lookup: CDR1 MRHNA, CDR2 SNTAGT.

V is TRBV7-2 and J is TRBJ1-2; D remains unclear. The CDR3 runs to 15 residues. CDR1 and CDR2 (germline): SGHTA, FQGNSA. Deletions cut 6 bases from V and 0 bases from J, with 14 bases between. For the CDR3, the DNA is TGTGCCAGCAGTTATCTCCCCGACTCTAACTATGGCTACACCTTC. Translated: CASSYLPDSNYGYTF.

This clonotype was recorded many times. This chain uses TRBV28 with TRBJ1-2, with 7 bases lining up with TRBD1. This CDR3 spans 15 amino acids. V trimming: 5 bases; J trimming: 4 bases; junction bases outside the gene matches: 10. From germline, CDR1 is MDHEN and CDR2 SYDVKM. The CDR3, as DNA: TGTGCCAGCAGTCCTCCGGGCAGGGGGGTCTATGGCTACACCTTC. This translates into CASSPPGRGVYGYTF.

This clonotype occurred a few times. V usage is TRBV5-6 and J usage is TRBJ2-7, with TRBD2 as a possible D gene (5 bases). From germline, CDR1 is SGHDT and CDR2 YYEEEE. This CDR3 has 14 amino acids. The V end lost 4 bases, the J end lost 2 bases, and 13 bases lay between the germline ends. The CDR3 here is CASSLPHGAYEQYF. The DNA for the CDR3 is TGTGCCAGCAGCCTACCCCACGGGGCCTACGAGCAGTACTTC.

The V call is TRBV4-1, the J call TRBJ2-3, with 9 bases aligning to TRBD2. The CDR3 has 15 amino acids. V was pared by 2 bases and J by 4 bases, with 4 bases of the junction left unmatched. The germline V gene has CDR1 MGHRA and CDR2 YSYEKL. CDR3 coding DNA: TGCGCCAGCAGCCAACTGCGGGGGGGCCCAGATACGCAGTATTTT. Translation gives CASSQLRGGPDTQYF.

For this clonotype: This could be a read error, since a much larger clone is one nucleotide away. CDR3 residues: CASTPGPTYERYF. CDR3 sequence (DNA): TGTGCCAGCACCCCGGGACCTACCTACGAGCGGTACTTC. The chain is built from TRBV7-2 and TRBJ2-7, with D perhaps assigned TRBD1 or TRBD2 (5 bases each). This CDR3 is built from 13 residues. The germline gives CDR1 SGHTA, CDR2 FQGNSA.

V usage is TRBV4-3 and J usage is TRBJ2-1, with TRBD1 matching 7 bases. The CDR3 is made up of 16 amino acids. Germline assignment: CDR1 LGHNA and CDR2 YSLEER. V trimming: 0 bases; J trimming: 7 bases; junction bases outside the gene matches: 9. The CDR3 DNA sequence: TGCGCCAGCAGCCAAGATGTCCGGGACAGTCAAAATGAGCAGTTCTTC. It encodes CASSQDVRDSQNEQFF.

V gene TRBV7-9 combines with J gene TRBJ2-1; D might be TRBD1 (6 bases). This CDR3 has 14 residues. V lost 3 bases and J 4 bases, leaving 10 bases between the germline ends. Germline values: CDR1 SEHNR, CDR2 FQNEAQ (reference sequence). This CDR3 is CASSFWDNYNEQFF. The CDR3 nucleotides are TGTGCCAGCAGCTTCTGGGACAATTACAATGAGCAGTTCTTC. Supplemented by reference TRBV7-9 and TRBJ2-1, the full variable domain reads DTGVSQNPRHKITKRGQNVTFRCDPISEHNRLYWYRQTLGQGPEFLTYFQNEAQLEKSRLLSDRFSAERPKGSFSTLEIQRTEQGDSAMYLCASSFWDNYNEQFFGPGTRLTVL.

The J gene is TRBJ2-2, the V gene TRBV12-3 or TRBV12-4; tentative D call: TRBD1 (6 bases). V lost 3 bases and J 5 bases, leaving 13 bases between the germline ends. The CDR3 runs to 15 residues. CDR3 in DNA: TGTGCCAGCAGTTTCAGCACAGGGTGGACCGGGGAGCTGTTTTTT. This gives the protein CASSFSTGWTGELFF.

This CDR3 is CASSWTGRENSPLHF. In DNA form, the CDR3 reads TGCGCCAGCAGCTGGACGGGACGCGAAAATTCACCCCTCCACTTT. The chain carries TRBV5-1 and TRBJ1-6, with D perhaps matching TRBD1 (5 bases). The germline CDR1 and CDR2 sequences are SGHRS and YFSETQ. The CDR3 loop spans 15 amino acids. With 3 bases removed from V and 7 bases from J, the gap between germline ends came to 14 bases.

In this sample, this clonotype turned up once. The chain couples TRBV20-1 to TRBJ2-3; unclear D gene. This CDR3 is 14 amino acids long. The germline gives CDR1 DFQATT, CDR2 SNEGSKA (reference sequence). The ends were cut back, 6 bases at V and 3 bases at J, with 16 bases in the middle. For the CDR3, the DNA is TGCAGTGCCCCGATAGGGTCCAGGACAGATACGCAGTATTTT. It specifies CSAPIGSRTDTQYF.

This clonotype has more than one count but fewer than ten. The chain joins TRBV29-1 to TRBJ1-2; unclear D gene. CDR3 size: 11 residues. The V gene's germline CDR1 is SQVTM and CDR2 ANQGSEA. Trimming shortened V by 6 bases and J by 8 bases, and 13 bases separated the two germline ends. Written as DNA, the CDR3 is TGCAGCGTAGGGCAGGCAGGAGGCTACACCTTC. It is translated as CSVGQAGGYTF.

This clonotype was seen ten or more times. In DNA form, the CDR3 reads TGCAGCGTCTCCACAGGGGGGGACATTCAGTACTTC. Amino acids: CSVSTGGDIQYF. The chain recombines TRBV29-1 with TRBJ2-4, with D tentatively TRBD1 (8 bases). The CDR3 is 12 residues long. The V and J ends lost 6 bases and 8 bases respectively, with 14 bases between them. Per germline, CDR1 SQVTM and CDR2 ANQGSEA.